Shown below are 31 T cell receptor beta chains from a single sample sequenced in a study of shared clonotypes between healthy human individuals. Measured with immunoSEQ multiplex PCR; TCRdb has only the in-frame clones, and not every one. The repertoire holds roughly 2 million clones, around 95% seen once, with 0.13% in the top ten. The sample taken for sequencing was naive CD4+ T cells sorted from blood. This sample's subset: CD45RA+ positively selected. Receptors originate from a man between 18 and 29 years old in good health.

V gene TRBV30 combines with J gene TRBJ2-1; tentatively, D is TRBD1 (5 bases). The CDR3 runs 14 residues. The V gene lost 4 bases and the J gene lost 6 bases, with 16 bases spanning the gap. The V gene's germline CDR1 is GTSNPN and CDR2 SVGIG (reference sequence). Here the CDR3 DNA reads TGTGCCTGGATCAAGGGGCAAAAGTCCAATGAGCAGTTCTTC. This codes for CAWIKGQKSNEQFF.

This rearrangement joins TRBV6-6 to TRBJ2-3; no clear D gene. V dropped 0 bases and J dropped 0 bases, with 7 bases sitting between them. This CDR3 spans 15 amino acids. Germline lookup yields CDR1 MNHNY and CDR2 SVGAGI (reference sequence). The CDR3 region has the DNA TGTGCCAGCAGTTACTCGGTAGCTAGCACAGATACGCAGTATTTT. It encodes CASSYSVASTDTQYF.

In DNA, the CDR3 is TGTGCCAGCAGCTTAGTAGTAGCGGGAGGCAATGAGCAGTTCTTC. It codes for CASSLVVAGGNEQFF. V is TRBV7-9 and J is TRBJ2-1; the match to TRBD2 covers 10 bases. The CDR3 is made up of 15 amino acids. The germline V gene encodes CDR1 SEHNR and CDR2 FQNEAQ (reference sequence). J lost 6 bases, V lost 1 base, and 3 bases had no gene match.

This CDR3 is CASSLERGGYTF. In DNA form, the CDR3 reads TGCGCCAGCAGCTTGGAGAGGGGAGGCTACACCTTC. The chain links TRBV5-1 to TRBJ1-2; possible D gene TRBD1, 5 bases. Trimming shortened V by 0 bases and J by 8 bases, and 8 bases separated the two germline ends. Germline loops: CDR1 SGHRS, CDR2 YFSETQ. The CDR3 totals 12 residues.

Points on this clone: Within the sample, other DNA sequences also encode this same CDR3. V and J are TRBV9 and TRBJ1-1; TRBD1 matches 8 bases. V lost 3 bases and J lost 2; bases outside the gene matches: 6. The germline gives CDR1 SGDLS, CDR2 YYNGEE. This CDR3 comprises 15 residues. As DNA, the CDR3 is TGTGCCAGCAGCGCTCAGGGGGCGGTAAACACTGAAGCTTTCTTT. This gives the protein CASSAQGAVNTEAFF.

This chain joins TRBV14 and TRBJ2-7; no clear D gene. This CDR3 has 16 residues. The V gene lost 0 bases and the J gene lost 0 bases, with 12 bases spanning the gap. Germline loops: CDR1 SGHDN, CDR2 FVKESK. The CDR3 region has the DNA TGTGCCAGCAGCCAAGAAGTCGGGTGGAGCTCCTACGAGCAGTACTTC. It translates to CASSQEVGWSSYEQYF. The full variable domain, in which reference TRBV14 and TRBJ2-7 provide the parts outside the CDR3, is EAGVTQFPSHSVIEKGQTVTLRCDPISGHDNLYWYRRVMGKEIKFLLHFVKESKQDESGMPNNRFLAERTGGTYSTLKVQPAELEDSGVYFCASSQEVGWSSYEQYFGPGTRLTVT.

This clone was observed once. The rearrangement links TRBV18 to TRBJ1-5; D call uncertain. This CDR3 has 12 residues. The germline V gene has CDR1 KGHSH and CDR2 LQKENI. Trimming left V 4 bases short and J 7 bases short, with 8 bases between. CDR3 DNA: TGTGCCAGCTCACAAGCGGGGCAGCCCCAGCATTTT. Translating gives CASSQAGQPQHF.

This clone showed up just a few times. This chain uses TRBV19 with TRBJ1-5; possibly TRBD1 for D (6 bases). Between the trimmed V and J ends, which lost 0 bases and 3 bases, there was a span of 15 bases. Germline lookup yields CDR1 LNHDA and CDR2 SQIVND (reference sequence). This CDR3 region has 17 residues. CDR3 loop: CASSIDPGGLNNQPQHF. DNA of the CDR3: TGTGCCAGTAGTATAGATCCTGGGGGGCTAAACAATCAGCCCCAGCATTTT. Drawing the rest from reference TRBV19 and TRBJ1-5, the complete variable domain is DGGITQSPKYLFRKEGQNVTLSCEQNLNHDAMYWYRQDPGQGLRLIYYSQIVNDFQKGDIAEGYSVSREKKESFPLTVTSAQKNPTAFYLCASSIDPGGLNNQPQHFGDGTRLSIL.

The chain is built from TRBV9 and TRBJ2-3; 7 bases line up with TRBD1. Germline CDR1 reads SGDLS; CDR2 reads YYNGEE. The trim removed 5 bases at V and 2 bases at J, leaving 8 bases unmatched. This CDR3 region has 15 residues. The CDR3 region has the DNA TGTGCCAGCAGTCCCGGACAGGCGTACACAGATACGCAGTATTTT. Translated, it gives CASSPGQAYTDTQYF.

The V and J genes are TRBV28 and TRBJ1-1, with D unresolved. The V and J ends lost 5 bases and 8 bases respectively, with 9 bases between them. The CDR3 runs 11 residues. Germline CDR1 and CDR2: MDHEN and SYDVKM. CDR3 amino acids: CASSAGIEAFF. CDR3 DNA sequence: TGTGCCAGCAGTGCCGGGATCGAAGCTTTCTTT. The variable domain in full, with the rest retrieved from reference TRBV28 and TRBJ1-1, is DVKVTQSSRYLVKRTGEKVFLECVQDMDHENMFWYRQDPGLGLRLIYFSYDVKMKEKGDIPEGYSVSREKKERFSLILESASTNQTSMYLCASSAGIEAFFGQGTRLTVV.

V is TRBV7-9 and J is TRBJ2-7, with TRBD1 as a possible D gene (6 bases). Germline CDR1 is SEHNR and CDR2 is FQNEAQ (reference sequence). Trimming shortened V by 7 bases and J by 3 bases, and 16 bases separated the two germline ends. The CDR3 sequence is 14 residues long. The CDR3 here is CASTATGPVYEQYF. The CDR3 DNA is TGTGCCAGCACCGCGACAGGACCAGTCTACGAGCAGTACTTC. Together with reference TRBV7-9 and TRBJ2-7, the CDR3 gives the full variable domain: DTGVSQNPRHKITKRGQNVTFRCDPISEHNRLYWYRQTLGQGPEFLTYFQNEAQLEKSRLLSDRFSAERPKGSFSTLEIQRTEQGDSAMYLCASTATGPVYEQYFGPGTRLTVT.

CDR3 sequence reads: CASSDVWRTFQHF. The CDR3, as DNA: TGTGCCAGCAGTGATGTTTGGAGGACCTTCCAGCATTTT. The rearrangement uses TRBV6-1 and TRBJ1-5, with D unresolved. Per germline, CDR1 MNHNS and CDR2 SASEGT. Between the trimmed V and J ends, which lost 3 bases and 12 bases, there was a span of 15 bases. The CDR3 sequence is 13 residues long.

The CDR3 region is CASSWRNTIYF. CDR3 nucleotides: TGTGCCAGCAGTTGGAGAAACACCATATATTTT. The chain has TRBV6-5 and TRBJ1-3, with D unresolved. Germline loops: CDR1 MNHEY, CDR2 SVGAGI. With 4 bases removed from V and 5 bases from J, the gap between germline ends came to 3 bases. This CDR3 is 11 amino acids long.

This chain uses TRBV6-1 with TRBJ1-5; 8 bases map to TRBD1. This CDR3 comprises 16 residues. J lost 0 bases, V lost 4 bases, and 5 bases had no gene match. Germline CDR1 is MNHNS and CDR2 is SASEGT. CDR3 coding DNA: TGTGCCAGCAGTGCCGACAGGGGAAATAGCAATCAGCCCCAGCATTTT. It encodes CASSADRGNSNQPQHF.

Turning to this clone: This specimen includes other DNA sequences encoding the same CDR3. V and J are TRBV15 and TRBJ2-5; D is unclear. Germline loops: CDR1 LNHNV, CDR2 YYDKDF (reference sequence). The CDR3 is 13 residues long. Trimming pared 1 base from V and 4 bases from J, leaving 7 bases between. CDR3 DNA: TGTGCCACCAGCAGAGCGCCGGGAGAGACCCAGTACTTC. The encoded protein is CATSRAPGETQYF.

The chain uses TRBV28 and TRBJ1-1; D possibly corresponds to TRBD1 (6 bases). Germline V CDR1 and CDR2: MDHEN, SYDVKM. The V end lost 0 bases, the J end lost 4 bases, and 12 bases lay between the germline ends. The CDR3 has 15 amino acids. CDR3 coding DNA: TGTGCCAGCAGTTTATGGGGGGCGTCGGGCACTGAAGCTTTCTTT. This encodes CASSLWGASGTEAFF. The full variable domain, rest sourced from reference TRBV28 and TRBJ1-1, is DVKVTQSSRYLVKRTGEKVFLECVQDMDHENMFWYRQDPGLGLRLIYFSYDVKMKEKGDIPEGYSVSREKKERFSLILESASTNQTSMYLCASSLWGASGTEAFFGQGTRLTVV.

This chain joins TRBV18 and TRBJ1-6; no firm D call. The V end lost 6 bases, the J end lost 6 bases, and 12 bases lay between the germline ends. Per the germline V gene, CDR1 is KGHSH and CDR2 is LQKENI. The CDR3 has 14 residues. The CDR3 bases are TGTGCCAGCTCCGCGACGGTCTCTAATTCACCCCTCCACTTT. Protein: CASSATVSNSPLHF.

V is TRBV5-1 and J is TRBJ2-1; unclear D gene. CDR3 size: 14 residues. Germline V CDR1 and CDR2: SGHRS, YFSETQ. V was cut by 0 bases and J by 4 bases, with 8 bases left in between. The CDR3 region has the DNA TGCGCCAGCAGCTTGGAAAGGCCTTACAATGAGCAGTTCTTC. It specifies CASSLERPYNEQFF.

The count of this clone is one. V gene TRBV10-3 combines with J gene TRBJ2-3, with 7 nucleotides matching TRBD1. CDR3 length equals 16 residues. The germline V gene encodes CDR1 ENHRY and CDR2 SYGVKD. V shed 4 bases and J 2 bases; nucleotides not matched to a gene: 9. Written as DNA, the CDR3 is TGTGCCATCAGTGTTTCGCAGGGGGTTTACACAGATACGCAGTATTTT. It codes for CAISVSQGVYTDTQYF.

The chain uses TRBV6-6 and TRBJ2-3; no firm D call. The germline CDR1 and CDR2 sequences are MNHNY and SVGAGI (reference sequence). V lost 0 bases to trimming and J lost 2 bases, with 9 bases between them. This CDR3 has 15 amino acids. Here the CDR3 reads CASSYSTVFTDTQYF. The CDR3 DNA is TGTGCCAGCAGTTACTCGACGGTGTTCACAGATACGCAGTATTTT.

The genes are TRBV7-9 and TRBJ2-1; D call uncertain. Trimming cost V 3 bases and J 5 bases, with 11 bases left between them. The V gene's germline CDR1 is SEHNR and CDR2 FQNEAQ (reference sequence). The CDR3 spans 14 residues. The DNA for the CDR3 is TGTGCCAGCAGCTTCCAGGAGTCCAACAATGAGCAGTTCTTC. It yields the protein CASSFQESNNEQFF.

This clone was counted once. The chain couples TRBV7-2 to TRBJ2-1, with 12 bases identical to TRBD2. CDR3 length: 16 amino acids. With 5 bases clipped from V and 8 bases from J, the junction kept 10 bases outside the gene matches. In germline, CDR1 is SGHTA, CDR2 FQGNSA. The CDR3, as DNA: TGTGCCAGCAGCCGACGGACTAGCGGGAATATCGATGAGCAGTTCTTC. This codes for CASSRRTSGNIDEQFF.

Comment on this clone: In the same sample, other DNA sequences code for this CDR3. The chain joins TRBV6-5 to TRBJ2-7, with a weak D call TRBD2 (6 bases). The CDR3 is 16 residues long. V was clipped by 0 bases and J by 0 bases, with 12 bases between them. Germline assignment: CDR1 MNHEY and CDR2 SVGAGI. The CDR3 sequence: CASSYSGLASSYEQYF. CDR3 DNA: TGTGCCAGCAGTTACTCTGGCCTAGCGAGCTCCTACGAGCAGTACTTC.

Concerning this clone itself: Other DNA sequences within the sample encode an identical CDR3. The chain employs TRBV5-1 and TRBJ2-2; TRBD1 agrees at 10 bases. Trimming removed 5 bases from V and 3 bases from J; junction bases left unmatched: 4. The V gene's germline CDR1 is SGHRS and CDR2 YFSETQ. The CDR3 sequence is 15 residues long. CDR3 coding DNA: TGCGCCAGCAGTGCCGGGACAGGGGACACCGGGGAGCTGTTTTTT. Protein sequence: CASSAGTGDTGELFF. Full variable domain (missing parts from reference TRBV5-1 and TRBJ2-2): KAGVTQTPRYLIKTRGQQVTLSCSPISGHRSVSWYQQTPGQGLQFLFEYFSETQRNKGNFPGRFSGRQFSNSRSEMNVSTLELGDSALYLCASSAGTGDTGELFFGEGSRLTVL.

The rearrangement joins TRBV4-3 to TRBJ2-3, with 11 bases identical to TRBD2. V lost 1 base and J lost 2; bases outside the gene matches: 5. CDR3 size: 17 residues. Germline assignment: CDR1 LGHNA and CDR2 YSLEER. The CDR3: CASSQALAGGHTDTQYF. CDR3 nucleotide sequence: TGCGCCAGCAGCCAAGCCCTAGCGGGAGGTCACACAGATACGCAGTATTTT.

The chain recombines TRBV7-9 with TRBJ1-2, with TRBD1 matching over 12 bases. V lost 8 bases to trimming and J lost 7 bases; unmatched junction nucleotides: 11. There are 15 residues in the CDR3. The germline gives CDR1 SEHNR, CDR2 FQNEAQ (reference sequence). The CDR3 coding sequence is TGTGCCAGCGGGTACCGGGACAGGGGGCAATCTGGCTACACCTTC. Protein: CASGYRDRGQSGYTF.

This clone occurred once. CDR3 nucleotides: TGTGCCAGCAACCCCGCGGGAGGGGTCGAGACCCAGTACTTC. Protein: CASNPAGGVETQYF. The chain combines TRBV28 with TRBJ2-5, with 9 bases matching TRBD2. Germline trimming cut 7 bases from V and 5 bases from J; bases unmatched to any gene: 8. The CDR3 totals 14 residues. Germline V lookup: CDR1 MDHEN, CDR2 SYDVKM.

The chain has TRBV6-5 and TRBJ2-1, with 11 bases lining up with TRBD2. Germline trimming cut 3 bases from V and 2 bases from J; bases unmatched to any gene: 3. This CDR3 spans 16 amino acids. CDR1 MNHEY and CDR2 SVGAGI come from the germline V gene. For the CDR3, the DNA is TGTGCCAGCAGTTATCCACTAGCGGGGGCCTACAATGAGCAGTTCTTC. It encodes CASSYPLAGAYNEQFF.

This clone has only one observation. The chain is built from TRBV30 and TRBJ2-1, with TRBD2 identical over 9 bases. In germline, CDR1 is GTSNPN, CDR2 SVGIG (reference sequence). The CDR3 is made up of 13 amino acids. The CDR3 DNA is TGTGTCATATCTGGCGGGGGGGCAAATGAGCAGTTCTTC. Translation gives CVISGGGANEQFF.

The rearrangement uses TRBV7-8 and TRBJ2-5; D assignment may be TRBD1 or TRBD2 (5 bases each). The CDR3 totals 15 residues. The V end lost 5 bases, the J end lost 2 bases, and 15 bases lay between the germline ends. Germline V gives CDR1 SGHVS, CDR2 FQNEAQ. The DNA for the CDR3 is TGTGCCAGCAGCCATAGGGGAGAACTTCAAGAGACCCAGTACTTC. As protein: CASSHRGELQETQYF.

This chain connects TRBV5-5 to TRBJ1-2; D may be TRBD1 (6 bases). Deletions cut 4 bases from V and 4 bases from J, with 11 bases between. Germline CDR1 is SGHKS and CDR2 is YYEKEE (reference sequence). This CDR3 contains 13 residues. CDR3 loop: CASSLGGGYGYTF. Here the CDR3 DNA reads TGTGCCAGCAGCCTCGGGGGCGGCTATGGCTACACCTTC.